This TCR beta chain came from a study of tumor-infiltrating lymphocytes in primary liver carcinoma. Total RNA and DNA came together from around 20-30 mg of bulk tissue without cell sorting. The ends lost 4 bases at V and 3 bases at J; junction bases unmatched: 8. Germline V lookup: CDR1 MNHEY, CDR2 SVGAGI. This CDR3 spans 15 amino acids. TCR beta cDNA came from 400 to 500 ng total RNA, primed with a constant-region primer. It was through three nested multiplex PCR rounds of slightly modified ARM-PCR that TCR beta libraries arose. TRBV1-TRBV30 forward primers paired with a C-beta reverse primer were used in the first two PCR rounds, which ran about 11 cycles each. TCRdb ran MiXCR on the multiplex PCR reads and lists one entry per CDR3 protein. The table has about 190,000 distinct CDR3 sequences, around four fifths seen once. About this clonotype itself: A much larger clonotype is one base distant, so this may be a read error.

The material sequenced was tumor tissue from primary liver carcinoma. The clonotype comes from a man aged 40-55 years with primary liver carcinoma and hepatitis B virus infection. The V and J genes are TRBV6-5 and TRBJ2-7, with 8 bases matching TRBD1. The CDR3 DNA reads as TGTGCCAGCAGTTTTGGACAGGGAAGAGTCTACGAGCAGTACTTC. This encodes CASSFGQGRVYEQYF.